Following are 2 T cell receptor beta chains from one sample sequenced in a study of blood T cells in healthy people across ages. The second PCR ran about 7 to 12 cycles with a sample-barcoded 5' primer and J-beta primers. TCRdb used MiXCR to reprocess the 5' RACE reads, holding one entry per CDR3 protein. The sample includes fewer than 1,000,000 distinct CDR3 sequences, approximately 48% of them seen just once. Sequencing used blood. These receptors originate from a man in his sixties in good health.

The V and J genes are TRBV20-1 and TRBJ2-4; a weak D match, TRBD2 (6 bases). The CDR3 has 14 amino acids. Germline CDR1 reads DFQATT; CDR2 reads SNEGSKA (reference sequence). V was cut by 0 bases and J by 8 bases, with 14 bases left in between. CDR3 residues: CSARDLAGWDIQYF. The DNA of the CDR3 is TGCAGTGCTAGAGATCTTGCGGGGTGGGACATTCAGTACTTC.

The V and J genes are TRBV7-6 and TRBJ1-1; D not resolved. The CDR3 loop spans 11 amino acids. Trimming stripped 1 base from V and 8 bases from J, with 5 bases between. CDR1 and CDR2 (germline): SGHVS, FNYEAQ. The CDR3 region is CASSLVQEAFF. DNA of the CDR3: TGTGCCAGCAGCTTAGTACAGGAAGCTTTCTTT.